Presented here are 11 T cell receptor beta chains from one specimen sequenced in a study of vaccination effects on CD4 cells after COVID-19. The assay was immunoSEQ multiplex PCR, and TCRdb's table has in-frame clones only and misses some. Of tens of thousands of clones listed, about 74% are singletons. The antigens of these receptors remain unknown. Researchers isolated CD4+ T cells once approximately eleven days of culture had elapsed. The vaccine given was either BNT162b2 or mRNA-1273, in two doses. Sequencing was performed on CD4+ T cells from PBMCs cultured without peptide, taken after COVID-19 vaccination. These receptors all come from a human donor who received a COVID-19 vaccine.

This rearrangement joins TRBV5-1 to TRBJ2-7; no definite D call. The CDR3 runs 13 residues. Trimming removed 0 bases from V and 6 bases from J, with 10 bases in between. Germline assignment: CDR1 SGHRS and CDR2 YFSETQ. CDR3 nucleotides: TGCGCCAGCAGCTTGGAGGGTCCAGGCGAGCAGTACGTC. Protein product: CASSLEGPGEQYV.

The V call is TRBV6-6, the J call TRBJ1-2; no firm D call. CDR3 size: 12 residues. V was shortened by 8 bases and J by 5 bases, with 12 bases between the two germline ends. Germline V gene sequence: CDR1 MNHNY, CDR2 SVGAGI (reference sequence). CDR3 DNA: TGTGCCAGCCAGAACGCCGTGTATGGCTACACCTTC. Its translation: CASQNAVYGYTF.

The chain combines TRBV2 with TRBJ1-2; D gene ambiguous. Germline CDR1 and CDR2: SNHLY and FYNNEI. Trimming removed 1 base from V and 8 bases from J, with 8 bases in between. This CDR3 is built from 12 residues. The CDR3 bases are TGTGCCAGCAGTGAAGTCCAGAGAGGCTACACCTTC. Its translation: CASSEVQRGYTF.

V is TRBV24-1 and J is TRBJ2-2; perhaps TRBD1 as D (6 bases). CDR3 length: 15 residues. V was shortened by 4 bases and J by 0 bases, with 8 bases between the two germline ends. Germline assignment: CDR1 KGHDR and CDR2 SFDVKD. The CDR3 nucleotides are TGTGCCACCAGTGAAACAGGGTCGAACACCGGGGAGCTGTTTTTT. Translation gives CATSETGSNTGELFF.

This chain joins TRBV28 and TRBJ2-1, with TRBD2 matching 14 bases. Germline V lookup: CDR1 MDHEN, CDR2 SYDVKM. The CDR3 has 16 residues. V was pared by 6 bases and J by 5 bases, with 6 bases of the junction left unmatched. The CDR3 bases are TGTGCCAGCAGCCCGACTAGCGGGGGGGAACACAATGAGCAGTTCTTC. It translates to CASSPTSGGEHNEQFF.

In this sample, this clone turned up once. The chain joins TRBV4-3 to TRBJ2-4; D unresolved. The germline V gene encodes CDR1 LGHNA and CDR2 YSLEER. This CDR3 has 13 residues. V gave up 0 bases and J gave up 7 bases, with 7 bases separating them. The chain's CDR3 is CASSQDARNIQYF. CDR3 sequence (DNA): TGCGCCAGCAGCCAAGATGCCCGGAACATTCAGTACTTC.

This clone was counted a single time. The chain links TRBV5-1 to TRBJ1-6, with 8 bases aligning to TRBD1. V shed 4 bases, J shed 7 bases, and the junction held 13 bases outside the gene matches. Germline V CDR1 and CDR2: SGHRS, YFSETQ. CDR3 length: 17 residues. CDR3: CASSPSLRQGPNSPLHF. In nucleotides, the CDR3 is TGCGCCAGCAGCCCCTCCCTCCGACAGGGGCCGAATTCACCCCTCCACTTT.

This chain connects TRBV5-8 to TRBJ1-5; D uncertain. Trimming stripped 3 bases from V and 2 bases from J, with 12 bases between. CDR1 and CDR2 (germline): SGHTS, YDEGEE. The CDR3 has 15 residues. CDR3 DNA sequence: TGTGCCAGCAGCTCTAAAGGATTCGGCAATCAGCCCCAGCATTTT. It yields the protein CASSSKGFGNQPQHF.

A remark on this clone: The same CDR3 also results from other DNA sequences found in this sample. The rearrangement links TRBV5-1 to TRBJ2-5; tentatively, D is TRBD1 (5 bases). V shed 1 base and J shed 3 bases, with 7 bases lying between them. The CDR3 sequence is 13 residues long. Looked up from germline, CDR1 is SGHRS and CDR2 is YFSETQ. The CDR3 is CASSLQGEETQYF. The DNA for the CDR3 is TGCGCCAGCAGCTTGCAGGGTGAAGAGACCCAGTACTTC.

This clone was seen only a few times. The V call is TRBV7-9, the J call TRBJ1-1; tentatively, D is TRBD1 (5 bases). Between the trimmed V and J ends, which lost 1 base and 4 bases, there was a span of 7 bases. This CDR3 has 13 residues. In germline, CDR1 is SEHNR, CDR2 FQNEAQ (reference sequence). The CDR3 loop is CASSLDGGTEAFF. The CDR3 DNA reads TGTGCCAGCAGCTTAGATGGGGGCACTGAAGCTTTCTTT.

This rearrangement joins TRBV14 to TRBJ1-2; D is unresolved. Trimming took 0 bases from V and 7 from J, leaving 15 bases between them. Germline V CDR1 and CDR2: SGHDN, FVKESK. This CDR3 spans 15 amino acids. The CDR3 is CASSQDGPGWGGYTF. The CDR3 DNA reads TGTGCCAGCAGCCAAGATGGGCCGGGCTGGGGTGGCTACACCTTC.